The 8 T cell receptor beta chains listed next were all sequenced from one sample in a study of regulatory T cells in long-lasting Graves disease (dated by TCRdb to the early 2020s). Interpreted using the paper, the time point label stands for: newly diagnosed GD, antithyroid drugs for less than 3 months. For both TCR sequencing and RNA sequencing, RNA was extracted from PBMCs using TRIzol. The method was multiplex PCR. Instrument on record: Illumina HiSeq 4000. iRepertoire HTBI primers and Arm-PCR amplification of CDR3 regions were used to construct TCR beta libraries. TCRdb reprocessed the public reads (quality trimming at Q25 with fastp, clone calling with MiXCR) and kept in-frame beta chains. All rows with the same CDR3 protein become a single entry with the most common DNA and genes. This sample holds approximately 350,000 distinct CDR3 sequences; roughly 12% were observed only once. The ten largest clones take up approximately 20% of the sample.

The data also belong to a second study, concerning T cells in Graves' hyperthyroidism and ophthalmopathy.

The source was peripheral blood mononuclear cells (PBMCs), collected at new diagnosis, from a patient treated with antithyroid drugs. The source is a young woman with Graves disease. Donor details come from another sample of the same person, matched by shared clones.

This clonotype came up many times. The chain joins TRBV5-5 to TRBJ2-7, with TRBD2 matching over 8 bases. This CDR3 is 15 amino acids long. V was clipped by 2 bases and J by 4 bases; unmatched bases: 8. Germline CDR1 SGHKS, CDR2 YYEKEE (reference sequence). The CDR3 here is CASSFTSGQNYEQYF. The CDR3 bases are TGTGCCAGCAGCTTCACTAGCGGCCAAAATTACGAGCAGTACTTC.

This clonotype was seen repeatedly, ten times or more. The chain links TRBV5-4 to TRBJ1-2; 9 positions agree with TRBD1. After removal of 4 bases from V and 5 bases from J, the junction contained 15 bases not matched to a gene. This CDR3 is 17 amino acids long. The germline gives CDR1 SGHNT, CDR2 YYREEE (reference sequence). CDR3 nucleotides: TGTGCCAGCAGCGACGACAGGGGGACGGTAGTTAGTTATGGCTACACCTTC. Translation gives CASSDDRGTVVSYGYTF.

This clonotype turned up a few times. In DNA, the CDR3 is TGTGCCAGCAGGACGGATAGAGGGGTTTTCTACGAGCAGTACTTC. It encodes CASRTDRGVFYEQYF. This chain links TRBV6-1 with TRBJ2-7; D assignment may be TRBD1 or TRBD2 (5 bases each). CDR3 length: 15 residues. V was trimmed by 6 bases and J by 3 bases, leaving 18 bases between them. CDR1 and CDR2 (germline): MNHNS, SASEGT.

The chain combines TRBV7-2 with TRBJ1-6; D not certain. This CDR3 spans 15 amino acids. Deletions cut 6 bases from V and 9 bases from J, with 18 bases between. CDR1 is SGHTA and CDR2 is FQGNSA in the germline V gene. For the CDR3, the DNA is TGTGCCAGCAGTATAGCTGGGATATGGGGTTCACCCCTCCACTTT. Translation gives CASSIAGIWGSPLHF.

At least ten counts were recorded for this clonotype. The chain employs TRBV6-2 or TRBV6-3 and TRBJ2-1; maybe TRBD2 (5 bases). This CDR3 has 13 amino acids. Trimming removed 2 bases from V and 4 bases from J, with 6 bases in between. The V gene's germline CDR1 is MNHEY and CDR2 SVGEGT. CDR3 bases: TGTGCCAGCAGTTACGGGGAGTACAATGAGCAGTTCTTC. Residues: CASSYGEYNEQFF.

On this clonotype itself: A much more abundant neighbour one base away suggests this may be a read error. V gene TRBV7-9 combines with J gene TRBJ1-1; the D is unclear. Germline V gene lookup returns CDR1 SEHNR and CDR2 FQNEAQ (reference sequence). Trimming pared 2 bases from V and 1 base from J, leaving 8 bases between. CDR3 size: 14 residues. DNA for the CDR3: TGTGCCAGCAGCTTATCCCTCCCGAACACTGAAGCTTTCTTT. This sequence encodes CASSLSLPNTEAFF.

This clonotype was observed at least ten times. The V and J genes are TRBV9 and TRBJ2-6; D is perhaps TRBD2 (5 bases). V gave up 2 bases and J gave up 0 bases, with 15 bases separating them. This CDR3 comprises 18 residues. Germline assignment: CDR1 SGDLS and CDR2 YYNGEE. CDR3 loop: CASSVLSRALSGANVLTF. The DNA for the CDR3 is TGTGCCAGCAGCGTCCTCTCGAGGGCCCTCTCTGGGGCCAACGTCCTGACTTTC.

This clonotype appeared many times. The V and J genes are TRBV20-1 and TRBJ2-3, with TRBD2 matching over 9 bases. The CDR3 runs to 14 residues. Germline assignment: CDR1 DFQATT and CDR2 SNEGSKA (reference sequence). With V trimmed by 0 bases and J by 8 bases, 6 bases remained unmatched. The CDR3 nucleotides read TGCAGTGCTAGAGATTTGGGTAGCGGGAGTACGCAGTATTTT. It codes for CSARDLGSGSTQYF.